This T cell receptor (beta chain) stems from a study of blood T cell repertoires in COVID-19. As for the study in general: Donors in the United States, Italy and Spain gave samples during acute or convalescent COVID-19. T cells, B-cell-depleted T cells, or PBMCs supplied cDNA or gDNA.

Under the authors' procedure: Amplification of reference gene primers was used by the study to estimate nucleated cell counts. Profiled with immunoSEQ multiplex PCR; TCRdb holds only in-frame clones, not every one. D and trimming were read from the DNA, whereas the V and J calls and clone size are those reported in that table. This table has roughly 78,000 clones, approximately 82% appearing once. The germline V gene has CDR1 SGHRS and CDR2 YFSETQ. V shed 0 bases and J 2 bases; nucleotides not matched to a gene: 4. CDR3 length: 15 residues. Sequenced: peripheral blood. The source is a woman older than 75 with acute or convalescent COVID-19. The chain joins TRBV5-1 to TRBJ2-5; 7 nucleotides match TRBD1. The CDR3 reads CASSLDGTAQETQYF. The CDR3 region has the DNA TGCGCCAGCAGCTTGGATGGGACAGCACAAGAGACCCAGTACTTC.